This T cell receptor (beta chain) was captured by sequencing in a study of blood T cell repertoires in COVID-19. The V end lost 4 bases, the J end lost 2 bases, and 10 bases lay between the germline ends. The CDR3 covers 14 residues. Germline-derived CDR1 and CDR2 are LGHDT and YNNKEL (reference sequence). Assay: immunoSEQ multiplex PCR; the TCRdb copy retains only in-frame clones and omits some. This sample has approximately 150,000 clones, with approximately 84% found just once. There are a few counts of this clone. The J gene is TRBJ2-3, the V gene TRBV3-1 (or the pseudogene TRBV3-2); unclear D gene. The sample taken for sequencing was peripheral blood. The clonotype originates from a woman aged 55-75 years with acute or convalescent COVID-19. The CDR3 loop is CASSPRGNTDTQYF. The DNA for the CDR3 is TGTGCCAGCAGCCCTCGCGGAAACACAGATACGCAGTATTTT.